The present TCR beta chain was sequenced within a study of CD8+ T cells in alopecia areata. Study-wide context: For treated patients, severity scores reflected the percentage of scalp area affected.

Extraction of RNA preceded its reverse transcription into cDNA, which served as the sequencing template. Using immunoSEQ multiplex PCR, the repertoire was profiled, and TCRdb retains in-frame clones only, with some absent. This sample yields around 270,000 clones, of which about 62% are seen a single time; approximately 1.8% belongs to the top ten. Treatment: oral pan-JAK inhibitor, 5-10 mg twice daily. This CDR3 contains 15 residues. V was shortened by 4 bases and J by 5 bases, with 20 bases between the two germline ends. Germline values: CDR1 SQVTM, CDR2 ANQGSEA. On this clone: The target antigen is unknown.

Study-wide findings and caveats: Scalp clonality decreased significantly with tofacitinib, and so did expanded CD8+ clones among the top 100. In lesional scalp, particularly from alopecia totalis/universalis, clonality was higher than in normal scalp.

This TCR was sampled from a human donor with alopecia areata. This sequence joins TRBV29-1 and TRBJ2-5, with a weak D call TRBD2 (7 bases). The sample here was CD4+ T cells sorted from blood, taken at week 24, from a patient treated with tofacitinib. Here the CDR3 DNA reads TGCAGCGTTGTGGGGGGGCCAGGGTTGAAGGAGACCCAGTACTTC. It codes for CSVVGGPGLKETQYF. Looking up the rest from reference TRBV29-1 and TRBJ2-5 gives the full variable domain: SAVISQKPSRDICQRGTSLTIQCQVDSQVTMMFWYRQQPGQSLTLIATANQGSEATYESGFVIDKFPISRPNLTFSTLTVSNMSPEDSSIYLCSVVGGPGLKETQYFGPGTRLLVL.